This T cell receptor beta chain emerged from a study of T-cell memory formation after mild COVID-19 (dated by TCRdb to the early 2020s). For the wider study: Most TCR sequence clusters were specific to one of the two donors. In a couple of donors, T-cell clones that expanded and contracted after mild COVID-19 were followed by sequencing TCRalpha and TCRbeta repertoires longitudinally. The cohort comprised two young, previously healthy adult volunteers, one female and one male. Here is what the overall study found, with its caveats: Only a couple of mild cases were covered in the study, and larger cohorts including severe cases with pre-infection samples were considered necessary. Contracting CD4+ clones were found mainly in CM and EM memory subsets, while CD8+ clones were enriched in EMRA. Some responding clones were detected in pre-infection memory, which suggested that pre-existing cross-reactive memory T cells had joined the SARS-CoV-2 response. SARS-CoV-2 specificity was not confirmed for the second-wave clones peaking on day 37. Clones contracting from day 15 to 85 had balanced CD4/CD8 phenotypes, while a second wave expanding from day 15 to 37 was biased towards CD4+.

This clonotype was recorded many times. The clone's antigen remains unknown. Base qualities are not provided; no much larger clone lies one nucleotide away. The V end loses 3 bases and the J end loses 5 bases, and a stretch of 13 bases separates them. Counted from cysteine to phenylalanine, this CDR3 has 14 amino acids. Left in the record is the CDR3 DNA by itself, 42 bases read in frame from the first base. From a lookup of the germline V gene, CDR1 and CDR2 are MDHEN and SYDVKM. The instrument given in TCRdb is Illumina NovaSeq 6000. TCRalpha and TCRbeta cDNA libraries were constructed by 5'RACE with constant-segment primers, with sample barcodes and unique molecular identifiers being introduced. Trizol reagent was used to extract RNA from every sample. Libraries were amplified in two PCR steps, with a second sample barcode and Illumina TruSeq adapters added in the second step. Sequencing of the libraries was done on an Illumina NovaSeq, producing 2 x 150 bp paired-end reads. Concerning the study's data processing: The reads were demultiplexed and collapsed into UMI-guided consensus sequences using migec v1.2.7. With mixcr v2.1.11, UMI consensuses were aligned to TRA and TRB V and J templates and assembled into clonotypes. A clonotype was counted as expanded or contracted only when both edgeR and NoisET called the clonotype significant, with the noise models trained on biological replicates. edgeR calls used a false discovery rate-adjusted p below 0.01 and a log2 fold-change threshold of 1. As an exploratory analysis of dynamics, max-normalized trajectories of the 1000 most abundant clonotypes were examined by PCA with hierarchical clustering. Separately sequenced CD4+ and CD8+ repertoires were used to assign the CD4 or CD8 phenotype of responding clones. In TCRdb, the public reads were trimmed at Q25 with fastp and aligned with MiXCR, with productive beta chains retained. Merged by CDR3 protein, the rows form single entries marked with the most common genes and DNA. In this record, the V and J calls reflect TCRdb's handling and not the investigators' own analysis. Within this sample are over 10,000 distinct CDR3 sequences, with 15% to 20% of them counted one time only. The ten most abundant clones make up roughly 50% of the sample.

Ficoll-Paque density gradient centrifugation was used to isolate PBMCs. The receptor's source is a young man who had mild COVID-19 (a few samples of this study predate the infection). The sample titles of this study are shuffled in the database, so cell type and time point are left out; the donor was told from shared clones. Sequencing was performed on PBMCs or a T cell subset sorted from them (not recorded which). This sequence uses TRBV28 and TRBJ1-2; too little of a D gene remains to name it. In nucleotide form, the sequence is TGTGCCAGCAGTTTTCGCCAGGAGCCGTATGGCTACACCTTC. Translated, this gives CASSFRQEPYGYTF.